The 10 T cell receptor beta chains presented below share a single source sample, sequenced in a study of OX40 agonist ivuxolimab in advanced cancers. Generated by immunoSEQ multiplex PCR, the TCRdb table keeps only in-frame clones and is missing some. The table records approximately 77,000 clones, 84% of them present only once. The material was CD4+ or CD8+ T cells sorted from blood, obtained in a trial of the OX40 agonist ivuxolimab. The receptors were gathered from an adult with an advanced solid tumor such as melanoma, head and neck, liver or kidney cancer.

In this sample, this clone turned up a few times. V usage is TRBV7-2 and J usage is TRBJ1-5; D remains ambiguous. Germline values: CDR1 SGHTA, CDR2 FQGNSA. CDR3 size: 12 residues. The V and J ends lost 5 bases and 6 bases respectively, with 8 bases between them. CDR3: CASSPSGQPQHF. The CDR3 DNA is TGTGCCAGCAGCCCGTCGGGTCAGCCCCAGCATTTT.

The chain is built from TRBV1 and TRBJ1-1; the table's D call of TRBD1 was not tested on the DNA. TRBV1 is tagged as a pseudogene. The CDR3 sequence is 14 residues long. Written as DNA, the CDR3 is TGCACCAGCAGCGGGCGACAGCCAAACACTGAAGCTTTCTTT. Translating it yields CTSSGRQPNTEAFF.

The V gene is TRBV2, the J gene TRBJ2-3, with 11 bases aligning to TRBD2. The V gene end was trimmed by 7 bases and the J gene end by 4 bases; junction bases not matched to a gene: 7. The CDR3 runs 15 residues. In germline, CDR1 is SNHLY, CDR2 FYNNEI. CDR3 nucleotide sequence: TGTGCCAGCAAGCTAGCGGGGGGACGGGCAGATACGCAGTATTTT. Residues: CASKLAGGRADTQYF. Based on the CDR3 plus reference TRBV2 and TRBJ2-3, the full variable domain is EPEVTQTPSHQVTQMGQEVILRCVPISNHLYFYWYRQILGQKVEFLVSFYNNEISEKSEIFDDQFSVERPDGSNFTLKIRSTKLEDSAMYFCASKLAGGRADTQYFGPGTRLTVL.

The J gene is TRBJ2-5, the V gene TRBV5-4, with TRBD2 matching over 11 bases. CDR1 is SGHNT, CDR2 YYREEE, per germline (reference sequence). This CDR3 has 15 residues. V gave up 4 bases and J gave up 0 bases; unmatched junction bases: 2. CDR3 DNA: TGTGCCAGCAGCAGGGGACTAGCGGACCAAGAGACCCAGTACTTC. It yields the protein CASSRGLADQETQYF.

V and J are TRBV30 and TRBJ1-3; D is uncertain. The CDR3 covers 13 residues. Germline V gives CDR1 GTSNPN, CDR2 SVGIG (reference sequence). V was shortened by 5 bases and J by 0 bases, with 8 bases between the two germline ends. CDR3: CAWSRGSGNTIYF. The CDR3 nucleotides are TGTGCCTGGTCCCGCGGCTCTGGAAACACCATATATTTT. Based on the CDR3 plus reference TRBV30 and TRBJ1-3, the full variable domain is SQTIHQWPATLVQPVGSPLSLECTVEGTSNPNLYWYRQAAGRGLQLLFYSVGIGQISSEVPQNLSASRPQDRQFILSSKKLLLSDSGFYLCAWSRGSGNTIYFGEGSWLTVV.

The chain has TRBV15 and TRBJ1-4, with D maybe TRBD1 (6 bases). Germline CDR1 and CDR2: LNHNV and YYDKDF (reference sequence). V gave up 5 bases and J gave up 5 bases, with 15 bases separating them. There are 15 residues in the CDR3. The CDR3 here is CATSGGTTGNEKLFF. The DNA of the CDR3 is TGTGCCACCAGCGGGGGGACAACTGGAAATGAAAAACTGTTTTTT.

This sequence joins TRBV5-4 and TRBJ2-1; a weak D match, TRBD1 (7 bases). Per the germline V gene, CDR1 is SGHNT and CDR2 is YYREEE (reference sequence). CDR3 length: 15 residues. Deletions cut 4 bases from V and 9 bases from J, with 20 bases between. CDR3 amino acids: CASSPGGWRAGEQFF. The CDR3 bases are TGTGCCAGCAGCCCAGGGGGGTGGAGAGCGGGTGAGCAGTTCTTC.

The genes are TRBV11-2 and TRBJ2-2; D remains unclear. Per the germline V gene, CDR1 is SGHAT and CDR2 is FQNNGV. V lost 1 base and J lost 5, with 11 bases in between. The CDR3 loop spans 15 amino acids. The CDR3 DNA sequence: TGTGCCAGCAGCTTAGCCGGAACAGCTACCGGGGAGCTGTTTTTT. Translated: CASSLAGTATGELFF.

The chain uses TRBV18 and TRBJ2-1; 11 nucleotides match TRBD1. This CDR3 contains 18 residues. The ends lost 3 bases at V and 7 bases at J; junction bases unmatched: 14. CDR1 and CDR2 from the germline V gene are KGHSH and LQKENI. This chain's CDR3 is CASSPRTTDRGRMNEQFF. CDR3 nucleotides: TGTGCCAGCTCACCTCGGACTACGGACAGGGGGCGGATGAATGAGCAGTTCTTC.

The V call is TRBV19, the J call TRBJ1-5; no firm D call. CDR3 size: 15 residues. Germline values: CDR1 LNHDA, CDR2 SQIVND (reference sequence). Trimming removed 1 base at V and 7 bases at J, with 14 bases between. In DNA form, the CDR3 reads TGTGCCAGTAGTATAGTTTCTGGCATCCCCCAGCCCCAGCATTTT. Translation gives CASSIVSGIPQPQHF.